A single sample is the source of the 31 T cell receptor beta chains below, sequenced in a study of CD8 T cells in ankylosing spondylitis. TCRdb processed the 5' RACE reads anew with MiXCR; each CDR3 protein has one entry. The table lists around 150,000 distinct CDR3 sequences, about 16% of them singletons, with about 7.6% in the top ten. Specimen: blood, either unsorted or a sorted T cell fraction (not recorded which). These receptors were obtained from a male donor with ankylosing spondylitis or in good health (not recorded which).

As regards this clonotype: A much larger clone differs from this one at a single base, so this may be a read error. The chain uses TRBV18 and TRBJ1-1; D is ambiguous. The CDR3 sequence is 15 residues long. In germline, CDR1 is KGHSH, CDR2 LQKENI. For the CDR3, the DNA is TGTGCCAGCTCAGCGAGTCGAGAGCGGAACGCTGAAGCTTTCTTT. This sequence encodes CASSASRERNAEAFF.

This clonotype showed up many times. The genes are TRBV5-1 and TRBJ2-1, with 9 bases fitting TRBD2. V lost 2 bases, J lost 2 bases, and 5 bases stayed unmatched. The CDR3 has 16 amino acids. Germline assignment: CDR1 SGHRS and CDR2 YFSETQ. CDR3 residues: CASSLTSGLAYNEQFF. In DNA form, the CDR3 reads TGCGCCAGCAGCTTAACTAGCGGGCTAGCCTACAATGAGCAGTTCTTC. The entire variable domain, with the rest obtained from reference TRBV5-1 and TRBJ2-1, is as follows: KAGVTQTPRYLIKTRGQQVTLSCSPISGHRSVSWYQQTPGQGLQFLFEYFSETQRNKGNFPGRFSGRQFSNSRSEMNVSTLELGDSALYLCASSLTSGLAYNEQFFGPGTRLTVL.

J is TRBJ2-1 and V is TRBV6-5; TRBD1 is a possible D gene (6 bases). From germline, CDR1 is MNHEY and CDR2 SVGAGI. With 2 bases removed from V and 10 bases from J, the gap between germline ends came to 15 bases. The length of the CDR3 is 14 residues. The CDR3 DNA sequence: TGTGCCAGCAGTTACAGAACAGGGTGGTCGGAGCAGTTCTTC. Residues: CASSYRTGWSEQFF.

This clonotype was seen many times. The V gene is TRBV27, the J gene TRBJ2-1, with D possibly being TRBD1 (5 bases). The germline CDR1 and CDR2 sequences are MNHEY and SMNVEV (reference sequence). CDR3 length equals 14 residues. V was shortened by 4 bases and J by 4 bases, with 11 bases between the two germline ends. CDR3 region: CASSWGDRYNEQFF. As DNA, the CDR3 is TGTGCCAGCAGTTGGGGTGACAGATACAATGAGCAGTTCTTC.

This clonotype appeared many times. The chain combines TRBV18 with TRBJ2-6; D ambiguous. Germline loops: CDR1 KGHSH, CDR2 LQKENI. The CDR3 covers 15 residues. With 6 bases removed from V and 1 base from J, the gap between germline ends came to 10 bases. This chain's CDR3 is CASSLRWSGANVLTF. The CDR3 DNA is TGTGCCAGCTCCCTGAGATGGTCTGGGGCCAACGTCCTGACTTTC.

This clonotype was detected ten times or more. The chain joins TRBV20-1 to TRBJ1-3; TRBD1 is a possible D gene (5 bases). V was trimmed by 7 bases and J by 7 bases, leaving 14 bases between them. Germline-derived CDR1 and CDR2 are DFQATT and SNEGSKA (reference sequence). The CDR3 is made up of 12 amino acids. The CDR3 DNA is TGCAGTGTCGGAACAGGCAAGAACACCATATATTTT. Protein: CSVGTGKNTIYF.

This clonotype was seen repeatedly, ten times or more. This chain joins TRBV28 and TRBJ1-4; 10 positions match TRBD1. Germline lookup yields CDR1 MDHEN and CDR2 SYDVKM. J was trimmed by 3 bases and V by 6 bases; bases with no gene match: 4. CDR3 length: 15 residues. CDR3 sequence reads: CASSLDRGSNEKLFF. The DNA for the CDR3 is TGTGCCAGCAGCCTGGACAGGGGGTCTAATGAAAAACTGTTTTTT.

The chain couples TRBV6-5 to TRBJ1-2; D ambiguous. The CDR3 has 17 residues. Germline values: CDR1 MNHEY, CDR2 SVGAGI. The ends were cut back, 2 bases at V and 0 bases at J, with 16 bases in the middle. The CDR3 sequence: CASSYLVGAGANYGYTF. The CDR3 nucleotides are TGTGCCAGCAGTTACCTGGTAGGCGCTGGAGCTAACTATGGCTACACCTTC.

The V call is TRBV29-1, the J call TRBJ2-7; D is unresolved. The V end was cut by 7 bases, the J end by 3 bases, with 16 bases between. From germline, CDR1 is SQVTM and CDR2 ANQGSEA. CDR3 size: 13 residues. The CDR3 nucleotides are TGCAGCGCTGGGCCTTTAGGAGACTACGAGCAGTACTTC. It specifies CSAGPLGDYEQYF.

This clonotype showed up many times. V and J are TRBV12-3 or TRBV12-4 and TRBJ1-2; TRBD1 might be the D (5 bases). V was pared by 6 bases and J by 4 bases, with 15 bases between. The CDR3 covers 14 residues. CDR3 coding DNA: TGTGCCAGCAGGCCTTCGTTGACAGCCTATGGCTACACCTTC. Translation: CASRPSLTAYGYTF.

This clonotype was seen repeatedly, ten times or more. The CDR3 DNA sequence: TGCAGTGCTAGAGATCGGAGCATCCCGGGGACAGATACGCAGTATTTT. Its protein is CSARDRSIPGTDTQYF. The gene calls are TRBV20-1 and TRBJ2-3; tentative D call: TRBD2 (5 bases). The V gene's germline CDR1 is DFQATT and CDR2 SNEGSKA (reference sequence). Trimming removed 0 bases at V and 3 bases at J, with 16 bases between. CDR3 length: 16 residues.

This clonotype was seen a few times. The chain combines TRBV29-1 with TRBJ2-5; 12 bases agree with TRBD2. The germline V gene has CDR1 SQVTM and CDR2 ANQGSEA. There are 13 residues in the CDR3. Trimming at V came to 7 bases and at J to 5 bases, leaving 5 bases not matched to a gene. The CDR3 sequence is CSAQTSGSETQYF. The CDR3 bases are TGCAGCGCCCAGACTAGCGGGAGTGAGACCCAGTACTTC. Full variable domain (outside the CDR3, taken from reference TRBV29-1 and TRBJ2-5): SAVISQKPSRDICQRGTSLTIQCQVDSQVTMMFWYRQQPGQSLTLIATANQGSEATYESGFVIDKFPISRPNLTFSTLTVSNMSPEDSSIYLCSAQTSGSETQYFGPGTRLLVL.

This clonotype was found many times. The J gene is TRBJ2-5, the V gene TRBV5-1; no clear D. With 0 bases removed from V and 7 bases from J, the gap between germline ends came to 4 bases. Looked up from germline, CDR1 is SGHRS and CDR2 is YFSETQ. The CDR3 has 11 residues. The CDR3 spells CASSLEVTQYF. The DNA for the CDR3 is TGCGCCAGCAGCTTGGAGGTGACCCAGTACTTC. Full variable domain (missing parts from reference TRBV5-1 and TRBJ2-5): KAGVTQTPRYLIKTRGQQVTLSCSPISGHRSVSWYQQTPGQGLQFLFEYFSETQRNKGNFPGRFSGRQFSNSRSEMNVSTLELGDSALYLCASSLEVTQYFGPGTRLLVL.

This clonotype has a count of ten or more. The genes are TRBV5-1 and TRBJ2-3; no clear D. Germline assignment: CDR1 SGHRS and CDR2 YFSETQ. Trimming took off 4 bases at V and 5 bases at J, with 8 bases between the two ends. The CDR3 contains 12 residues. This CDR3 is CASSRWGDTQYF. DNA of the CDR3: TGCGCCAGCAGCCGTTGGGGAGATACGCAGTATTTT.

This clonotype occurred many times. CDR3 nucleotides: TGCAGTGCTAGGGTTTGGTCGCGGGAGGGCCTTCAGACCCAGTACTTC. Protein: CSARVWSREGLQTQYF. This sequence joins TRBV20-1 and TRBJ2-5, with 9 bases that match TRBD2. V gave up 3 bases and J gave up 6 bases; unmatched junction bases: 14. The CDR3 contains 16 residues. Germline V CDR1 and CDR2: DFQATT, SNEGSKA (reference sequence).

CDR3 bases: TGTGCCAGCAGTTACGAGGGGAGGAGGGACACCATATATTTT. Translation: CASSYEGRRDTIYF. The chain links TRBV6-5 to TRBJ1-3; TRBD1 is a possible D gene (5 bases). The germline V and J ends were trimmed by 2 bases and 8 bases, with 13 bases remaining between them. The CDR3 covers 14 residues. Germline-derived CDR1 and CDR2 are MNHEY and SVGAGI.

This clonotype was detected many times. This sequence joins TRBV20-1 and TRBJ2-1; TRBD2 agrees at 8 bases. CDR3 length equals 13 residues. The V gene's germline CDR1 is DFQATT and CDR2 SNEGSKA (reference sequence). V was pared by 3 bases and J by 7 bases, with 5 bases of the junction left unmatched. CDR3 sequence reads: CSASGRAENEQFF. In nucleotides, the CDR3 is TGCAGTGCTAGCGGGAGGGCCGAGAATGAGCAGTTCTTC.

In this sample, this clonotype turned up many times. This sequence joins TRBV2 and TRBJ1-5, with 9 bases matching TRBD1. This CDR3 is 14 amino acids long. V trimming: 7 bases; J trimming: 7 bases; junction bases outside the gene matches: 8. Germline CDR1 SNHLY, CDR2 FYNNEI. The DNA of the CDR3 is TGTGCCAGCACCGGGACAGGGAACCGGCAGCCCCAGCATTTT. The encoded protein is CASTGTGNRQPQHF.

This chain uses TRBV5-1 with TRBJ1-4; unclear D gene. Per the germline V gene, CDR1 is SGHRS and CDR2 is YFSETQ. The CDR3 spans 15 residues. The V end was cut by 1 base, the J end by 5 bases, with 12 bases between. The CDR3 spells CASSLRASSNEKLFF. Written as DNA, the CDR3 is TGCGCCAGCAGCTTGCGGGCAAGTTCAAATGAAAAACTGTTTTTT.

This clonotype was observed at least ten times. The J gene is TRBJ2-7, the V gene TRBV5-1, with TRBD2 as a possible D gene (6 bases). The V and J ends lost 2 bases and 1 base respectively, with 10 bases between them. This CDR3 is built from 14 residues. Germline V lookup: CDR1 SGHRS, CDR2 YFSETQ. CDR3 sequence: CASSLTGTSYEQYF. CDR3 sequence (DNA): TGCGCCAGCAGCTTAACCGGGACTTCCTACGAGCAGTACTTC.

This chain connects TRBV3-1 to TRBJ2-7; a weak D match, TRBD1 (6 bases). Germline-derived CDR1 and CDR2 are LGHDT and YNNKEL (reference sequence). The length of the CDR3 is 15 residues. Deletions cut 4 bases from V and 0 bases from J, with 13 bases between. CDR3 sequence reads: CASSRRGQSSYEQYF. The CDR3 DNA reads as TGTGCCAGCAGCCGCCGAGGACAGAGCTCCTACGAGCAGTACTTC.

The chain employs TRBV3-1 and TRBJ1-1; 9 bases are shared with TRBD1. Germline CDR1 LGHDT, CDR2 YNNKEL (reference sequence). Germline trimming cut 3 bases from V and 7 bases from J; bases unmatched to any gene: 6. The CDR3 runs 14 residues. CDR3 in amino acids: CASSQRDREIEAFF. The CDR3 coding sequence is TGTGCCAGCAGCCAGAGGGACAGGGAGATTGAAGCTTTCTTT.

This clonotype showed up many times. V gene TRBV6-5 combines with J gene TRBJ2-7; tentatively, D is TRBD1 (6 bases). Deletions cut 8 bases from V and 9 bases from J, with 17 bases between. Germline values: CDR1 MNHEY, CDR2 SVGAGI. This CDR3 has 12 amino acids. The CDR3 nucleotides are TGTGCCAGCGGAAGGCCAGGGGACGGGCAGTACTTC. Translating it yields CASGRPGDGQYF.

The V and J genes are TRBV5-6 and TRBJ1-1; 7 bases agree with TRBD1. The V and J ends lost 4 bases and 4 bases, in that order; junction bases with no gene match: 10. Germline CDR1 SGHDT, CDR2 YYEEEE. This CDR3 has 15 amino acids. The CDR3 region is CASSRPTTGATEAFF. CDR3 nucleotides: TGTGCCAGCAGCAGACCCACCACAGGGGCCACTGAAGCTTTCTTT.

V usage is TRBV7-8 and J usage is TRBJ2-3; 7 bases are a match to TRBD1. V dropped 1 base and J dropped 4; count of bases not matched to a gene: 5. This CDR3 has 15 amino acids. Looked up from germline, CDR1 is SGHVS and CDR2 is FQNEAQ. CDR3 bases: TGTGCCAGCAGCTTAGAGATGACAGGGTCAGATACGCAGTATTTT. This gives the protein CASSLEMTGSDTQYF.

The V gene is TRBV24-1, the J gene TRBJ2-1, with 10 nucleotides matching TRBD2. This CDR3 region has 15 residues. Germline values: CDR1 KGHDR, CDR2 SFDVKD. Trimming at V came to 7 bases and at J to 7 bases, leaving 9 bases not matched to a gene. CDR3 sequence (DNA): TGTGCCACCAGACAGCGGGAGGGTCTTGGGAATGAGCAGTTCTTC. The encoded protein is CATRQREGLGNEQFF.

J is TRBJ2-1 and V is TRBV28; 11 nucleotides align to TRBD2. The J segment lost 3 bases and the V segment lost 6 bases, leaving 10 bases of the junction unmatched. Per germline, CDR1 MDHEN and CDR2 SYDVKM. The CDR3 runs 17 residues. The CDR3 is CASSHPAGLADYNEQFF. CDR3 bases: TGTGCCAGCAGCCATCCCGCGGGACTAGCGGACTACAATGAGCAGTTCTTC. Full variable domain (outside the CDR3, taken from reference TRBV28 and TRBJ2-1): DVKVTQSSRYLVKRTGEKVFLECVQDMDHENMFWYRQDPGLGLRLIYFSYDVKMKEKGDIPEGYSVSREKKERFSLILESASTNQTSMYLCASSHPAGLADYNEQFFGPGTRLTVL.

The V gene is TRBV7-9, the J gene TRBJ2-1, with TRBD1 matching 9 bases. Germline trimming cut 3 bases from V and 7 bases from J; bases unmatched to any gene: 7. CDR3 size: 15 residues. CDR1 and CDR2 (germline): SEHNR, FQNEAQ (reference sequence). The chain's CDR3 is CASSFRDRALNEQFF. The CDR3 nucleotides read TGTGCCAGCAGCTTTCGGGACAGGGCGTTAAATGAGCAGTTCTTC. Drawing the rest from reference TRBV7-9 and TRBJ2-1, the complete variable domain is DTGVSQNPRHKITKRGQNVTFRCDPISEHNRLYWYRQTLGQGPEFLTYFQNEAQLEKSRLLSDRFSAERPKGSFSTLEIQRTEQGDSAMYLCASSFRDRALNEQFFGPGTRLTVL.

In this sample, this clonotype turned up once. A much more abundant neighbour one base away suggests this may be a read error. V usage is TRBV10-3 and J usage is TRBJ1-2, with D unresolved. This CDR3 is 11 amino acids long. Germline assignment: CDR1 ENHRY and CDR2 SYGVKD. The CDR3 spells CAICESGFYTF. As DNA, the CDR3 is TGTGCCATCTGTGAGTCGGGATTCTACACCTTC.

A few counts support this clonotype. The chain has TRBV6-5 and TRBJ2-1; a possible D gene is TRBD1 (7 bases). The CDR3 extends over 15 amino acids. Germline assignment: CDR1 MNHEY and CDR2 SVGAGI. V dropped 0 bases and J dropped 7 bases, with 13 bases sitting between them. This chain's CDR3 is CASSYSMAGGNEQFF. In DNA form, the CDR3 reads TGTGCCAGCAGTTACTCGATGGCAGGGGGGAATGAGCAGTTCTTC.

This clonotype was detected only a few times. This chain links TRBV2 with TRBJ2-1, with 9 bases that match TRBD1. Germline V gives CDR1 SNHLY, CDR2 FYNNEI. The CDR3 is 16 residues long. Trimming removed 4 bases from V and 1 base from J; junction bases left unmatched: 5. CDR3 protein: CASSAGTGSSYNEQFF. The CDR3 DNA reads TGTGCCAGCAGTGCCGGGACAGGGTCTTCCTACAATGAGCAGTTCTTC.